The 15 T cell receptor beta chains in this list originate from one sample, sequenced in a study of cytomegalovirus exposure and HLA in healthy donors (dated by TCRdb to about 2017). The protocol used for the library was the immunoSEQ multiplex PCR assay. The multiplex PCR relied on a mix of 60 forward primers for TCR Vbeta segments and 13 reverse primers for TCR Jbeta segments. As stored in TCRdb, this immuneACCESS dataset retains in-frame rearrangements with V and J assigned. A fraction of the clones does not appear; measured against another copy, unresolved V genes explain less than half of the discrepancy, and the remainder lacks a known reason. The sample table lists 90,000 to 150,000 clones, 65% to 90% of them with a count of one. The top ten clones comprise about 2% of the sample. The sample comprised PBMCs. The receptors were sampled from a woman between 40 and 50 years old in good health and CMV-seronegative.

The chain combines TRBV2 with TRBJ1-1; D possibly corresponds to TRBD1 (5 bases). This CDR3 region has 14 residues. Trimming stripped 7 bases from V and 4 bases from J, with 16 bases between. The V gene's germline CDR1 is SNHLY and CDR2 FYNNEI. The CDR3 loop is CASMTRVQGTEAFF. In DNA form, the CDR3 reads TGTGCCAGCATGACCAGGGTGCAGGGCACTGAAGCTTTCTTT.

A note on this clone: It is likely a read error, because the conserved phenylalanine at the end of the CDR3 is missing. CDR3 sequence reads: CASSETGTEVKQYL. DNA for the CDR3: TGTGCCAGCAGTGAGACCGGGACAGAGGTAAAGCAGTACCTC. The rearrangement uses TRBV2 and TRBJ2-7, with TRBD1 identical over 7 bases. The CDR3 loop spans 14 amino acids. The germline gives CDR1 SNHLY, CDR2 FYNNEI. Trimming cost V 3 bases and J 8 bases; bases outside gene matches: 10.

CDR3: CASSNPGAGGGYGYTF. CDR3 nucleotide sequence: TGTGCCAGTAGTAATCCCGGCGCAGGTGGAGGCTATGGCTACACCTTC. This chain uses TRBV19 with TRBJ1-2; D ambiguous. V was pared by 4 bases and J by 4 bases, with 19 bases between. This CDR3 is built from 16 residues. Germline V gene sequence: CDR1 LNHDA, CDR2 SQIVND (reference sequence). Combining the CDR3 with reference TRBV19 and TRBJ1-2 gives the whole variable domain DGGITQSPKYLFRKEGQNVTLSCEQNLNHDAMYWYRQDPGQGLRLIYYSQIVNDFQKGDIAEGYSVSREKKESFPLTVTSAQKNPTAFYLCASSNPGAGGGYGYTFGSGTRLTVV.

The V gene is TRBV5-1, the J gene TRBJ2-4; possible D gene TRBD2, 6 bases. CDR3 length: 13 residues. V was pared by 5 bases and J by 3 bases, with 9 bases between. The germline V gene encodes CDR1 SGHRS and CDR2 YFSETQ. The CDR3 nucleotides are TGCGCCAGCAGTCCGGGAGTCAAAAACATTCAGTACTTC. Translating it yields CASSPGVKNIQYF. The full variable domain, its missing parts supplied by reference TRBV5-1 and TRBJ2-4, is KAGVTQTPRYLIKTRGQQVTLSCSPISGHRSVSWYQQTPGQGLQFLFEYFSETQRNKGNFPGRFSGRQFSNSRSEMNVSTLELGDSALYLCASSPGVKNIQYFGAGTRLSVL.

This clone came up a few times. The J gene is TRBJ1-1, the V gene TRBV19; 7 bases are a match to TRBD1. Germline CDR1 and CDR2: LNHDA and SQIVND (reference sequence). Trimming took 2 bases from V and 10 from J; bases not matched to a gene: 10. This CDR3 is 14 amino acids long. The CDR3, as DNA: TGTGCCAGTAGTATACCCGACAGGGCAAGCGGAGCTTTCTTT. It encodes CASSIPDRASGAFF.

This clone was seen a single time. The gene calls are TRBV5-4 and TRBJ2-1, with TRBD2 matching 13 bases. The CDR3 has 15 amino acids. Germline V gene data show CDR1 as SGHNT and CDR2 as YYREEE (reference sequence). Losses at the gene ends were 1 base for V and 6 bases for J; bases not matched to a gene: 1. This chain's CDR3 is CASSLRTSGGNEQFF. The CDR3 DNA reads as TGTGCCAGCAGCTTGAGGACTAGCGGGGGCAATGAGCAGTTCTTC.

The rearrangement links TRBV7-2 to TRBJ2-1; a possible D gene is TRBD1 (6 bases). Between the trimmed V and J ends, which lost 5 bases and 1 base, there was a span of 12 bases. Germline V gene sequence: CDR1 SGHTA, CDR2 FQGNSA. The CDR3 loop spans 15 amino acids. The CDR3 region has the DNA TGTGCCAGCAGCGTCCAGGGGTCGTCCTACAATGAGCAGTTCTTC. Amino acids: CASSVQGSSYNEQFF.

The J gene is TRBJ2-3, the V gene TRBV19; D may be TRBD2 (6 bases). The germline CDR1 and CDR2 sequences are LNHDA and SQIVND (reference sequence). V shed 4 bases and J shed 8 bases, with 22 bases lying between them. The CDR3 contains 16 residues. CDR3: CASSTNLPGALGTQYF. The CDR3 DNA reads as TGTGCCAGTAGTACAAATCTCCCGGGAGCATTAGGTACGCAGTATTTT.

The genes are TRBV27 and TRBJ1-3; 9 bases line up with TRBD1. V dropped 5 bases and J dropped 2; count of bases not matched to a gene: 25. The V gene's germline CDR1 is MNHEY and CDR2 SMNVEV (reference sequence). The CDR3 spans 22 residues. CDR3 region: CASSPNVKTGTGFKVPGNTIYF. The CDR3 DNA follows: TGTGCCAGCAGTCCGAACGTAAAAACCGGGACAGGGTTTAAGGTCCCTGGAAACACCATATATTTT.

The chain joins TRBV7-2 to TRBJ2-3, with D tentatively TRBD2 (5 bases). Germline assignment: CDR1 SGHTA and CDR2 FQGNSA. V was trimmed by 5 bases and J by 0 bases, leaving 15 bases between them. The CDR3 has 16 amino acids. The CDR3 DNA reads TGTGCCAGCAGCCTTCTAGCTGGCATTAGCACAGATACGCAGTATTTT. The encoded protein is CASSLLAGISTDTQYF.

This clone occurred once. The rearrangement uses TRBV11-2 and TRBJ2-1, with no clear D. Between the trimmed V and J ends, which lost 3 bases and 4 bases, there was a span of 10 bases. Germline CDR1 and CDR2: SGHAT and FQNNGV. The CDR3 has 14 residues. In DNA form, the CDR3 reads TGTGCCAGCAGCTTGTTAACAGAGTACAATGAGCAGTTCTTC. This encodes CASSLLTEYNEQFF.

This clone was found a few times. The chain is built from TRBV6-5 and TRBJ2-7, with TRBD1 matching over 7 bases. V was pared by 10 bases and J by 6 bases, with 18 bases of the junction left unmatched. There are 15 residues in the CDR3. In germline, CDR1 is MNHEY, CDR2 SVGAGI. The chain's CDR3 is CATTLHIQGTVEQYF. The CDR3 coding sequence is TGTGCCACCACACTCCACATACAGGGGACGGTCGAGCAGTACTTC.

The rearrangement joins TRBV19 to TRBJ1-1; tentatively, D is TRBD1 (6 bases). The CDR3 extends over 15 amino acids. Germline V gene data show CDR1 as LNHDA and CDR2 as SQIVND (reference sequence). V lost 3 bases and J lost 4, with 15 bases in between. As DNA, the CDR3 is TGTGCCAGTAGTATCCGTCCTACAGGGCGCACTGAAGCTTTCTTT. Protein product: CASSIRPTGRTEAFF.

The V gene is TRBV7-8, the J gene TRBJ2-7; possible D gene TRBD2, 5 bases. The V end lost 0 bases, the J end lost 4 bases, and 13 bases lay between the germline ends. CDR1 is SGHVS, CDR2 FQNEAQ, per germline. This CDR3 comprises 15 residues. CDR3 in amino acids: CASSLAAGGLYEQYF. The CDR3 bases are TGTGCCAGCAGCTTAGCGGCAGGAGGCTTATACGAGCAGTACTTC.

The CDR3 bases are TGTGCCAGCAGCGTCGACAGAATTAACACTGAAGCTTTCTTT. Translating gives CASSVDRINTEAFF. The rearrangement joins TRBV7-9 to TRBJ1-1; D is perhaps TRBD1 (5 bases). CDR1 and CDR2 from the germline V gene are SEHNR and FQNEAQ (reference sequence). This CDR3 contains 14 residues. Trimming cost V 5 bases and J 2 bases, with 12 bases left between them.